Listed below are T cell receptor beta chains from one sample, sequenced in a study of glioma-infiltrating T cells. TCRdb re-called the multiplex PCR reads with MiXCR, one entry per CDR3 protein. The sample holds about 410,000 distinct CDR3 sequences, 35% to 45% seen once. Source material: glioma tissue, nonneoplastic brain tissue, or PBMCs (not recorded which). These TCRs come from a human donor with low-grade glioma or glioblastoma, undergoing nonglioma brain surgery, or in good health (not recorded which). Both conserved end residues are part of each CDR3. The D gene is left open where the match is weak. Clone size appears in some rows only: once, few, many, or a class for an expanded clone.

cdr3_nt: TGTGCCAGCAGCTCTTCGACAGCACAAGAGACCCAGTACTTC
cdr3_aa: CASSSSTAQETQYF
d_call: -
v_call: TRBV5-5
j_call: TRBJ2-5
clone_size: few

cdr3_nt: TGTGCCAGCTCACCGATGGGGAATCAGCCCCAGCATTTT
cdr3_aa: CASSPMGNQPQHF
d_call: -
v_call: TRBV18
j_call: TRBJ1-5
clone_size: few

cdr3_nt: TGTGCCAGCAGTACCTCTGGGGCCAACGTCCTGACTTTC
cdr3_aa: CASSTSGANVLTF
d_call: -
v_call: TRBV27
j_call: TRBJ2-6
clone_size: -

cdr3_nt: TGTGCCAGGGCGACAGGGATTGGAAGCACCATATATTTT
cdr3_aa: CARATGIGSTIYF
d_call: TRBD1
v_call: TRBV27
j_call: TRBJ1-3
clone_size: -

cdr3_nt: TGCGCCAGCAGCGACGGTTATAGCAATCAGCCCCAGCATTTT
cdr3_aa: CASSDGYSNQPQHF
d_call: -
v_call: TRBV5-1
j_call: TRBJ1-5
clone_size: -

cdr3_nt: TGTGCCACCAGCAGGGAGGCACGGAGCTACAATGAGCAGTTCTTC
cdr3_aa: CATSREARSYNEQFF
d_call: -
v_call: TRBV15
j_call: TRBJ2-1
clone_size: many

cdr3_nt: TGTGCCACCACCAGGGGCCATGGGGGGGAAAAACTGTTTTTT
cdr3_aa: CATTRGHGGEKLFF
d_call: -
v_call: TRBV15
j_call: TRBJ1-4
clone_size: -

cdr3_nt: TGTGCCAGCAGTTACCCTATCGACCCACGCGGGCAGCCCTCCTACGAGCAGTACTTC
cdr3_aa: CASSYPIDPRGQPSYEQYF
d_call: -
v_call: TRBV6-2/TRBV6-3
j_call: TRBJ2-7
clone_size: many

cdr3_nt: TGTGCCAGCAGCTTGTACAGGGCGCTCTACAATGAGCAGTTCTTC
cdr3_aa: CASSLYRALYNEQFF
d_call: -
v_call: TRBV7-3
j_call: TRBJ2-1
clone_size: -

cdr3_nt: TGCAGCGTCGCAAGGGAGATCAATTCACCCCTCCACTTT
cdr3_aa: CSVAREINSPLHF
d_call: -
v_call: TRBV29-1
j_call: TRBJ1-6
clone_size: -

cdr3_nt: TGTGCCAGCAGCTTAGGCCTCGGACAATTGAACACTGAAGCTTTCTTT
cdr3_aa: CASSLGLGQLNTEAFF
d_call: -
v_call: TRBV7-2
j_call: TRBJ1-1
clone_size: many

cdr3_nt: TGTGCCAGCAGCCGGGGACTAGGGATCAATCAGCCCCAGCATTTT
cdr3_aa: CASSRGLGINQPQHF
d_call: -
v_call: TRBV4-2
j_call: TRBJ1-5
clone_size: few

cdr3_nt: TGTGCCAGCAGCCCGGGACTAGAGGCTTCCGAGCAGTACTTC
cdr3_aa: CASSPGLEASEQYF
d_call: TRBD2
v_call: TRBV7-2
j_call: TRBJ2-7
clone_size: many

cdr3_nt: TGTGCCAGCAGTGAATGGGTGGGGACCTACAATGAGCAGTTCTTC
cdr3_aa: CASSEWVGTYNEQFF
d_call: -
v_call: TRBV6-1
j_call: TRBJ2-1
clone_size: -

cdr3_nt: TGTGCCAGCAGTCCCGGGTGGGACACTGAAGCTTTCTTT
cdr3_aa: CASSPGWDTEAFF
d_call: -
v_call: TRBV6-1
j_call: TRBJ1-1
clone_size: many

cdr3_nt: TGTGCCAGCTCACTTTCCGGGACAGGGGACTATGGCTACACCTTC
cdr3_aa: CASSLSGTGDYGYTF
d_call: TRBD1
v_call: TRBV18
j_call: TRBJ1-2
clone_size: -

cdr3_nt: TGTGCCAGCAGTCCGCTCTACAGGGGAGACCAGCCCCAGCATTTT
cdr3_aa: CASSPLYRGDQPQHF
d_call: TRBD1
v_call: TRBV28
j_call: TRBJ1-5
clone_size: many

cdr3_nt: TGTGCCAGCAGTCGGGTTTCTAGCGGGCCCCCCTACGAGCAGTACTTC
cdr3_aa: CASSRVSSGPPYEQYF
d_call: TRBD2
v_call: TRBV6-2/TRBV6-3
j_call: TRBJ2-7
clone_size: -

cdr3_nt: TGTGCCAGCAGTTCCCGGGGTAGCGGGATGGGCTACAATGAGCAGTTCTTC
cdr3_aa: CASSSRGSGMGYNEQFF
d_call: TRBD2
v_call: TRBV28
j_call: TRBJ2-1
clone_size: few

cdr3_nt: TGTGCCAGCAGGAGGCAGGGGGCATCCCCCCGCAATGAGCAGTTCTTC
cdr3_aa: CASRRQGASPRNEQFF
d_call: TRBD1
v_call: TRBV27
j_call: TRBJ2-1
clone_size: -

cdr3_nt: TGTGCCAGCAGCGCCGCCCCCGTGGCGGAGAGCTCCTACGAGCAGTACTTC
cdr3_aa: CASSAAPVAESSYEQYF
d_call: -
v_call: TRBV5-4
j_call: TRBJ2-7
clone_size: -

cdr3_nt: TGTGCCAGCAGCTTGTACGGGATGAACACTGAAGCTTTCTTT
cdr3_aa: CASSLYGMNTEAFF
d_call: -
v_call: TRBV7-2
j_call: TRBJ1-1
clone_size: few

cdr3_nt: TGCAGTGCTAGTCGCCGCTATGGCTACACCTTC
cdr3_aa: CSASRRYGYTF
d_call: -
v_call: TRBV20-1
j_call: TRBJ1-2
clone_size: many

cdr3_nt: TGCAGTGCTAAACAGCCGCTTAGCACAGATACGCAGTATTTT
cdr3_aa: CSAKQPLSTDTQYF
d_call: -
v_call: TRBV20-1
j_call: TRBJ2-3
clone_size: -

cdr3_nt: TGTGCCAGTAGCTCTACCGGGACTAGCGGTTACACCGGGGAGCTGTTTTTT
cdr3_aa: CASSSTGTSGYTGELFF
d_call: TRBD2
v_call: TRBV19
j_call: TRBJ2-2
clone_size: -

cdr3_nt: TGCAGCGTGCATTGGCGGAGCACAGATACGCAGTATTTT
cdr3_aa: CSVHWRSTDTQYF
d_call: -
v_call: TRBV29-1
j_call: TRBJ2-3
clone_size: -

cdr3_nt: TGCAGTGCTAGAGATCTGAGCTCCTATAATTCACCCCTCCACTTT
cdr3_aa: CSARDLSSYNSPLHF
d_call: -
v_call: TRBV20-1
j_call: TRBJ1-6
clone_size: -

cdr3_nt: TGTGCCAGCAGCCGAAGGAATGGACCAATGAACACTGAAGCTTTCTTT
cdr3_aa: CASSRRNGPMNTEAFF
d_call: -
v_call: TRBV6-5
j_call: TRBJ1-1
clone_size: few

cdr3_nt: TGTGCCAGCAGCTTAGGGACTAGCCACGAGCGGTACTTC
cdr3_aa: CASSLGTSHERYF
d_call: TRBD2
v_call: TRBV7-9
j_call: TRBJ2-7
clone_size: -

cdr3_nt: TGTGCCAGCAGGAGGGAGCCTCAGGGCACCGGGGAGCTGTTTTTT
cdr3_aa: CASRREPQGTGELFF
d_call: -
v_call: TRBV2
j_call: TRBJ2-2
clone_size: many

cdr3_nt: TGTGCCAGCAGCTTAGGGTCACTAGCGGGACGCCGTGAGCAGTTCTTC
cdr3_aa: CASSLGSLAGRREQFF
d_call: TRBD2
v_call: TRBV7-9
j_call: TRBJ2-1
clone_size: few

cdr3_nt: TGTGCCAGCAGTCACCCGATCCGGACAGGGGGAAGGGAGCAGTTCTTC
cdr3_aa: CASSHPIRTGGREQFF
d_call: TRBD1
v_call: TRBV6-1
j_call: TRBJ2-1
clone_size: few

cdr3_nt: TGTGCCAGCATCTCTGCGGGAGGGCCAGATACGCAGTATTTT
cdr3_aa: CASISAGGPDTQYF
d_call: TRBD2
v_call: TRBV27
j_call: TRBJ2-3
clone_size: many

cdr3_nt: TGTGCCAGCACCTATTATCGAGGGATTTCCTACGTGCAGTACTTC
cdr3_aa: CASTYYRGISYVQYF
d_call: -
v_call: TRBV28
j_call: TRBJ2-7
clone_size: -

cdr3_nt: TGTGCCAGCAGCCCACTGGGACAGGGGGATGGCTACACCTTC
cdr3_aa: CASSPLGQGDGYTF
d_call: TRBD1
v_call: TRBV3-1
j_call: TRBJ1-2
clone_size: -

cdr3_nt: TGTGCCAGCAGTTATGCCTATGGCTACACCTTC
cdr3_aa: CASSYAYGYTF
d_call: -
v_call: TRBV6-1
j_call: TRBJ1-2
clone_size: many

cdr3_nt: TGCGCCAGCAGAGGACAGGGGGTCTCCTACAATGAGCAGTTCTTC
cdr3_aa: CASRGQGVSYNEQFF
d_call: TRBD1
v_call: TRBV4-1
j_call: TRBJ2-1
clone_size: few

cdr3_nt: TGCAGTGCTAGTGGGCGGGAGGGGGTCTTC
cdr3_aa: CSASGREGVF
d_call: TRBD2
v_call: TRBV20-1
j_call: TRBJ2-1
clone_size: few

cdr3_nt: TGTGCCAGCAGCTTAACCAGGGGATACTATGGCTACACCTTC
cdr3_aa: CASSLTRGYYGYTF
d_call: -
v_call: TRBV11-2
j_call: TRBJ1-2
clone_size: few

cdr3_nt: TGTGCCAGCACGGACACTTATGGCTACACCTTC
cdr3_aa: CASTDTYGYTF
d_call: -
v_call: TRBV6-2/TRBV6-3
j_call: TRBJ1-2
clone_size: -

cdr3_nt: TGTGTCAGCAGCCTGGACAGGAAAAATGGCTACACCTTC
cdr3_aa: CVSSLDRKNGYTF
d_call: TRBD1
v_call: TRBV6-1
j_call: TRBJ1-2
clone_size: -

cdr3_nt: TGTGCCAGCAGCTTAGAACGGGGGAAGGGGGAGACCCAGTACTTC
cdr3_aa: CASSLERGKGETQYF
d_call: -
v_call: TRBV7-2
j_call: TRBJ2-5
clone_size: -

cdr3_nt: TGTGCCAGCAGTGGGCTAGCGGGAGACAACGAGCAGTACTTC
cdr3_aa: CASSGLAGDNEQYF
d_call: TRBD2
v_call: TRBV2
j_call: TRBJ2-7
clone_size: -

cdr3_nt: TGTGCCAGCAGGGTACTAGGACTAGAGGGTAATGAGCAGTTCTTC
cdr3_aa: CASRVLGLEGNEQFF
d_call: TRBD2
v_call: TRBV28
j_call: TRBJ2-1
clone_size: -

cdr3_nt: TGTGCCAGCACTAGGGAGGGGAACACTGAAGCTTTCTTT
cdr3_aa: CASTREGNTEAFF
d_call: -
v_call: TRBV2
j_call: TRBJ1-1
clone_size: few

cdr3_nt: TGTGCCAGCAGTCCCATATACAATGATCAGTTCTTC
cdr3_aa: CASSPIYNDQFF
d_call: -
v_call: TRBV6-1
j_call: TRBJ2-1
clone_size: -

cdr3_nt: TGTGCCAGCAGCTTAGCCCCGAGGGTTTTAGGGAATGAGCAGTTCTTC
cdr3_aa: CASSLAPRVLGNEQFF
d_call: -
v_call: TRBV7-9
j_call: TRBJ2-1
clone_size: -

cdr3_nt: TGCGCCAGCAGCTCTTCCAGTGGGGTCCAGTACGAGCAGTACTTC
cdr3_aa: CASSSSSGVQYEQYF
d_call: -
v_call: TRBV4-1
j_call: TRBJ2-7
clone_size: -

cdr3_nt: TGCGCCAGCAGCCCGCAAGCGGCCAATGAGCAGTTCTTC
cdr3_aa: CASSPQAANEQFF
d_call: -
v_call: TRBV5-1
j_call: TRBJ2-1
clone_size: -

cdr3_nt: TGTGCCAGCACTTCCCCCGGGACCTCCTACAATGAGCAGTTCTTC
cdr3_aa: CASTSPGTSYNEQFF
d_call: -
v_call: TRBV6-2/TRBV6-3
j_call: TRBJ2-1
clone_size: -

cdr3_nt: TGTGCCAGCAGTTTAGGTCAGGGGCAGGGGGCCTATGGCTACACCTTC
cdr3_aa: CASSLGQGQGAYGYTF
d_call: TRBD1
v_call: TRBV12-3/TRBV12-4
j_call: TRBJ1-2
clone_size: -

cdr3_nt: TGCAGTGCTAGAAACCAGCGGGACAGGGACACAGATACGCAGTATTTT
cdr3_aa: CSARNQRDRDTDTQYF
d_call: TRBD1
v_call: TRBV20-1
j_call: TRBJ2-3
clone_size: few

cdr3_nt: TGTGCCAGTACCCTTCAATTCACCGGGGAGCTGTTTTTT
cdr3_aa: CASTLQFTGELFF
d_call: -
v_call: TRBV19
j_call: TRBJ2-2
clone_size: many

cdr3_nt: TGTGCCAGCAGCCAAGACCCAGCGGGAAGAAATACAGATACGCAGTATTTT
cdr3_aa: CASSQDPAGRNTDTQYF
d_call: TRBD2
v_call: TRBV14
j_call: TRBJ2-3
clone_size: few

cdr3_nt: TGCGCCAGCAGCCAAGACCGACTAGCGGGAGAGCCGCAGTATTTT
cdr3_aa: CASSQDRLAGEPQYF
d_call: TRBD2
v_call: TRBV4-1
j_call: TRBJ2-3
clone_size: -

cdr3_nt: TGTGCCAGCAGGGACACACAGGGAGCTAACTATGGCTACACCTTC
cdr3_aa: CASRDTQGANYGYTF
d_call: -
v_call: TRBV28
j_call: TRBJ1-2
clone_size: many